This is a list of T cell receptor beta chains from one sample in a study of T-cell reconstitution after alpha-beta-depleted transplantation in children. TCRdb recomputed calls from the PCR reads with MiXCR, one row per CDR3 protein. This table holds 300,000 to 400,000 distinct CDR3 sequences, around 15% found once. The sequenced sample was PBMCs, mostly from graft donor cells, obtained 360 days after TCRalphabeta/CD19-depleted stem cell transplant. The receptor source for this set is a male patient aged 2-10 years who had a stem cell transplant for acute lymphoblastic leukemia, so the T cells may come from the graft donor. Both conserved end residues are part of each CDR3. D genes are given only for firm matches. Expanded clones are given a class, and other clones once, few, many or no size at all.

V gene: TRBV28; D gene: -; J gene: TRBJ2-3; clone size: many; CDR3 protein: CASSFEDGGPGYTDTQYF; CDR3 DNA: TGTGCCAGCAGTTTTGAGGATGGGGGTCCGGGATACACAGATACGCAGTATTTT
V gene: TRBV27; D gene: TRBD2; J gene: TRBJ2-5; clone size: -; CDR3 protein: CASSQAVAGSQETQYF; CDR3 DNA: TGTGCCAGCAGTCAGGCAGTAGCGGGCTCCCAAGAGACCCAGTACTTC
V gene: TRBV4-3; D gene: -; J gene: TRBJ1-3; clone size: -; CDR3 protein: CASSQLLGDRGNTIYF; CDR3 DNA: TGCGCCAGCAGCCAACTGCTCGGGGATCGGGGAAACACCATATATTTT
V gene: TRBV12-3/TRBV12-4; D gene: -; J gene: TRBJ2-7; clone size: few; CDR3 protein: CASSSWGAYEQYF; CDR3 DNA: TGTGCCAGCAGTTCGTGGGGAGCCTACGAGCAGTACTTC
V gene: TRBV6-2/TRBV6-3; D gene: TRBD1; J gene: TRBJ2-7; clone size: few; CDR3 protein: CASSWGTGIPYEQYF; CDR3 DNA: TGTGCCAGCAGTTGGGGGACAGGGATTCCATACGAGCAGTACTTC
V gene: TRBV6-2/TRBV6-3; D gene: -; J gene: TRBJ2-7; clone size: -; CDR3 protein: CASRTGSLKQYF; CDR3 DNA: TGTGCCAGCAGAACCGGGAGCCTCAAGCAGTACTTC
V gene: TRBV2; D gene: -; J gene: TRBJ1-4; clone size: few; CDR3 protein: CASSRVPLKEEKLFF; CDR3 DNA: TGTGCCAGCAGTAGAGTACCCCTAAAAGAGGAAAAACTGTTTTTT
V gene: TRBV21-1; D gene: -; J gene: TRBJ2-1; clone size: -; CDR3 protein: CASSKGLAGVTFYNEQFF; CDR3 DNA: TGTGCCAGCAGCAAAGGGCTAGCGGGAGTTACTTTCTACAATGAGCAGTTCTTC
V gene: TRBV28; D gene: TRBD2; J gene: TRBJ2-7; clone size: few; CDR3 protein: CASRNRLTSGSYEQYF; CDR3 DNA: TGTGCCAGCAGAAACCGCCTTACTAGCGGGAGCTACGAGCAGTACTTC
V gene: TRBV5-1; D gene: -; J gene: TRBJ2-2; clone size: -; CDR3 protein: CASSLVAGVGELFF; CDR3 DNA: TGCGCCAGCAGCTTGGTCGCAGGGGTCGGGGAGCTGTTTTTT
V gene: TRBV2; D gene: TRBD1; J gene: TRBJ2-7; clone size: few; CDR3 protein: CASSEEGASPYF; CDR3 DNA: TGTGCCAGCAGTGAAGAGGGGGCTAGCCCGTACTTC
V gene: TRBV24-1; D gene: -; J gene: TRBJ2-1; clone size: few; CDR3 protein: CATSESRRAYNEQFF; CDR3 DNA: TGTGCCACCAGTGAGTCCCGGAGAGCCTACAATGAGCAGTTCTTC
V gene: TRBV5-1; D gene: TRBD1; J gene: TRBJ1-5; clone size: many; CDR3 protein: CASSLGQGDQPQHF; CDR3 DNA: TGCGCCAGCAGCCTGGGACAGGGCGATCAGCCCCAGCATTTT
V gene: TRBV9; D gene: -; J gene: TRBJ2-5; clone size: -; CDR3 protein: CASSVDLETQYF; CDR3 DNA: TGTGCCAGCAGCGTAGACCTGGAGACCCAGTACTTC
V gene: TRBV28; D gene: -; J gene: TRBJ2-7; clone size: few; CDR3 protein: CASSLWRVGMQYF; CDR3 DNA: TGTGCCAGCAGTTTATGGCGAGTCGGGATGCAGTACTTC
V gene: TRBV5-1; D gene: -; J gene: TRBJ2-3; clone size: few; CDR3 protein: CASSKSGPTSTDTQYF; CDR3 DNA: TGCGCCAGCAGCAAAAGCGGGCCTACTAGCACAGATACGCAGTATTTT
V gene: TRBV20-1; D gene: -; J gene: TRBJ2-3; clone size: few; CDR3 protein: CSAAIRDTLGSTDTQYF; CDR3 DNA: TGCAGTGCTGCGATCCGGGACACCTTAGGGAGCACAGATACGCAGTATTTT
V gene: TRBV6-1; D gene: -; J gene: TRBJ2-1; clone size: many; CDR3 protein: CASSSRAGGNEQFF; CDR3 DNA: TGTGCCAGCAGCTCCCGTGCAGGGGGGAATGAGCAGTTCTTC
V gene: TRBV7-2; D gene: TRBD2; J gene: TRBJ2-3; clone size: many; CDR3 protein: CASSLAGTSGTDTQYF; CDR3 DNA: TGTGCCAGCAGCTTAGCCGGGACTAGCGGCACAGATACGCAGTATTTT
V gene: TRBV24-1; D gene: -; J gene: TRBJ1-1; clone size: -; CDR3 protein: CATSVSGVRRENTEAFF; CDR3 DNA: TGTGCCACCAGTGTCTCAGGGGTGCGGAGGGAGAACACTGAAGCTTTCTTT
V gene: TRBV29-1; D gene: TRBD2; J gene: TRBJ2-3; clone size: many; CDR3 protein: CSGSGGSTLTDTQYF; CDR3 DNA: TGCAGCGGCTCAGGCGGGAGCACTCTCACAGATACGCAGTATTTT
V gene: TRBV7-9; D gene: -; J gene: TRBJ2-1; clone size: many; CDR3 protein: CASSLAGSYEQFF; CDR3 DNA: TGTGCCAGCAGCTTAGCAGGGTCTTATGAGCAGTTCTTC